These 10 T cell receptor beta chains originate from one sample sequenced in a study of blood T cell repertoires in COVID-19. TCRdb's copy holds only in-frame clones and misses some; the assay was immunoSEQ multiplex PCR. The sample lists 300,000 to 400,000 clones; about 88% were seen once. What was sequenced was PBMCs or T cells enriched from blood (not recorded which). These receptors were collected from a woman under 30 who had recovered from COVID-19.

CDR3 DNA sequence: TGTGCCAGCAGCTTAGATCGGGGGGTACGGGCTGAAGCTTTCTTT. Encoded protein: CASSLDRGVRAEAFF. The chain has TRBV11-3 and TRBJ1-1; a possible D gene is TRBD1 (5 bases). Germline values: CDR1 SGHNT, CDR2 YENEEA. Trimming cost V 0 bases and J 6 bases, with 14 bases left between them. This CDR3 is built from 15 residues.

A single count supports this clone. The chain carries TRBV30 and TRBJ1-6; the D is unclear. This CDR3 spans 17 amino acids. The V end was cut by 4 bases, the J end by 4 bases, with 20 bases between. CDR1 is GTSNPN, CDR2 SVGIG, per germline (reference sequence). The CDR3 DNA follows: TGTGCCTGGAAATACGGCAGTGACACTTCGTATAATTCACCCCTCCACTTT. It yields the protein CAWKYGSDTSYNSPLHF. The variable domain in full, completed from reference TRBV30 and TRBJ1-6, reads SQTIHQWPATLVQPVGSPLSLECTVEGTSNPNLYWYRQAAGRGLQLLFYSVGIGQISSEVPQNLSASRPQDRQFILSSKKLLLSDSGFYLCAWKYGSDTSYNSPLHFGNGTRLTVT.

The chain uses TRBV28 and TRBJ2-6; 9 bases match TRBD1. V shed 7 bases, J shed 9 bases, and the junction held 7 bases outside the gene matches. There are 14 residues in the CDR3. The germline V gene has CDR1 MDHEN and CDR2 SYDVKM. In DNA form, the CDR3 reads TGTGCCAGCACCACGGGACAGGGACACAACGTCCTGACTTTC. It encodes CASTTGQGHNVLTF.

A single count supports this clone. The chain couples TRBV11-2 to TRBJ2-7; 7 nucleotides agree with TRBD2. The V and J ends lost 0 bases and 7 bases, in that order; junction bases with no gene match: 9. Germline CDR1 and CDR2: SGHAT and FQNNGV. This CDR3 spans 15 amino acids. This CDR3 is CASSLDPQGRGEQYF. DNA for the CDR3: TGTGCCAGCAGCTTAGATCCCCAAGGGAGGGGAGAGCAGTACTTC.

V usage is TRBV28 and J usage is TRBJ1-2; unclear D gene. Germline V CDR1 and CDR2: MDHEN, SYDVKM. Trimming took off 6 bases at V and 14 bases at J, with 16 bases between the two ends. The CDR3 length is 11 residues. The CDR3 nucleotides are TGTGCCAGCAGCTCCCCCGGGGTGTGGACCTTC. Its protein product is CASSSPGVWTF.

The chain is built from TRBV7-9 and TRBJ1-2; no definite D call. The CDR3 totals 12 residues. Germline values: CDR1 SEHNR, CDR2 FQNEAQ (reference sequence). V lost 1 base to trimming and J lost 3 bases, with 3 bases between them. CDR3 nucleotides: TGTGCCAGCAGCTTAGGGCACTATGGCTACACCTTC. Its translation is CASSLGHYGYTF.

The V gene is TRBV6-1, the J gene TRBJ1-2; D ambiguous. Per germline, CDR1 MNHNS and CDR2 SASEGT. The length of the CDR3 is 16 residues. The V end lost 4 bases, the J end lost 0 bases, and 15 bases lay between the germline ends. The DNA of the CDR3 is TGTGCCAGCAGTGGACATCCTTCTAAAGCTAACTATGGCTACACCTTC. Its protein is CASSGHPSKANYGYTF.

The rearrangement joins TRBV27 to TRBJ1-6, with D maybe TRBD1 (6 bases). CDR1 and CDR2 (germline): MNHEY, SMNVEV (reference sequence). Trimming stripped 5 bases from V and 8 bases from J, with 13 bases between. This CDR3 is 14 amino acids long. The CDR3 nucleotides are TGTGCCAGCAGTCCAACAGGGATCGATTCACCCCTCCACTTT. It yields the protein CASSPTGIDSPLHF.

This chain joins TRBV9 and TRBJ1-2, with 8 bases fitting TRBD1. Germline-derived CDR1 and CDR2 are SGDLS and YYNGEE. The length of the CDR3 is 17 residues. V lost 4 bases, J lost 4 bases, and 15 bases stayed unmatched. The CDR3 DNA reads TGTGCCAGCAGCCTGATGGACAGGGATTTAGGTGGCTATGGCTACACCTTC. This translates into CASSLMDRDLGGYGYTF.

V gene TRBV5-4 combines with J gene TRBJ2-6, with D possibly TRBD2 on 7 matching bases. With 4 bases removed from V and 0 bases from J, the gap between germline ends came to 11 bases. The CDR3 is 16 amino acids. Germline V gene lookup returns CDR1 SGHNT and CDR2 YYREEE (reference sequence). Here the CDR3 reads CASSPGGRSGANVLTF. CDR3 nucleotides: TGTGCCAGCAGCCCGGGGGGCCGCTCTGGGGCCAACGTCCTGACTTTC. The full variable domain, completed using reference TRBV5-4 and TRBJ2-6, is ETGVTQSPTHLIKTRGQQVTLRCSSQSGHNTVSWYQQALGQGPQFIFQYYREEENGRGNFPPRFSGLQFPNYSSELNVNALELDDSALYLCASSPGGRSGANVLTFGAGSRLTVL.